The following is a TCR beta chain sequence with its context. The method was immunoSEQ multiplex PCR; TCRdb's version includes in-frame clones alone and lacks a portion of them. This sample yields some 80,000 clones, of which about 96% are seen a single time; about 0.31% belongs to the top ten. Between the trimmed V and J ends, which lost 5 bases and 0 bases, there was a span of 20 bases. This CDR3 comprises 18 residues. The germline gives CDR1 MGHDK, CDR2 SYGVNS. This sample stems from a study of technical replicates of blood from several donors. V is TRBV25-1 and J is TRBJ2-4; possible D gene TRBD1, 5 bases. Sequencing was carried out using T cells isolated from PBMCs. This TCR came from a human donor in good health. This chain's CDR3 is CASSTRLDSLLAKNIQYF. CDR3 DNA: TGTGCCAGCAGTACCCGCCTTGACAGTCTACTAGCCAAAAACATTCAGTACTTC.